This TCR beta chain was recovered during a study of T cell responses to AZD1222 COVID-19 vaccine listed by TCRdb under 2021. Background for the entire study: TCR sequencing covered 233 trial participants: around 210 given two doses of AZD1222 and 26 given two doses of MenACWY control vaccine. Enrollment into the trials was organized by age into subgroups of 18-55, 56-69 and 70-plus years, and those subgroups contained about 150, 27 and 61 TCR-sequenced participants, respectively.

General study outcomes and caveats: Reportedly, almost half of the unique spike-specific TCRs recognized epitopes lying outside the regions that are mutated in the B.1.351 and B.1.1.7 variants. Conclusions about previously exposed vaccinees were limited because only six AZD1222 recipients were SARS-CoV-2 seropositive at baseline. Participants were mostly white British and included more females than males, and it was suggested by the authors that clonal diversity may have been underestimated. After two AZD1222 doses, both the breadth and the depth of spike-specific TCRs were significantly higher than at day 0 and than in MenACWY recipients. No day 14 peak-response samples were available, so repertoires were characterized only after the peak T cell response. The vaccine-associated CD4 TCRs covered the entire spike protein, and the dominant responses fell in regions 160-218 and 743-854. The 56-69-year group was small, and its depth increase did not reach significance, likely because of low power.

The sample holds many counts of this clone. This receptor's antigen is unknown. One base away there is no much larger clone; base qualities are not given. The sample's time point label, in plain terms: about 28 days (+/-7) after the second vaccine dose. AZD1222 recipients given second doses at about 4 weeks or at about 12 weeks were pooled, since spike-specific TCR depth and breadth were not found to differ between the two schedules. Vaccinee samples came from UK trials COV001 and COV002, including a single-blind randomized controlled phase 2/3 trial of AZD1222 (ChAdOx1 nCoV-19) in healthy adults. For TCRbeta chain sequencing, PBMC samples were collected from trial participants at day 0 and at day 28 after the second dose. The CDR3 regions of human TCRbeta chains were analyzed by immunosequencing. Per the authors' processing: TCRs in the repertoires were matched against a reference library of SARS-CoV-2-specific TCRs that had been generated with the MIRA antigen-specificity platform. Breadth meant the fraction of unique TCRs that were SARS-CoV-2-associated, whereas depth meant the fraction of total T cells that were SARS-CoV-2-associated. Using the MIRA data, each spike-specific TCR was assigned both to the spike region to which the TCR was reactive and to a CD4 or CD8 class. Log10-transformed breadth and depth values were compared by one-way ANOVA with Sidak's multiple comparisons tests. In TCRdb, the immuneACCESS table is reduced to in-frame sequences with V and J assigned. These tables do not hold every clone; where another copy was compared, an unresolved V gene accounts for under half, and the others remain unexplained. The D gene and trimming were derived from the DNA, and the V and J assignments and clone size from that table. This sample gives roughly 190,000 clones in total; just over 90% of them show up just once. The ten largest clones take up 3% to 3.5% of the sample.

Measured from the cysteine to the phenylalanine, the CDR3 is 14 residues long. Only the CDR3 part of the read is kept: 42 bases, read in frame from the first base. Looking up the germline V gene yields CDR1 SGHRS and CDR2 YFSETQ. V is trimmed back by 4 bases and J by 5 bases, and the junction contains 5 bases that no gene match accounts for. This sequence originates from an adult who received the AZD1222 COVID-19 vaccine. The sequencing used peripheral blood, collected 28 days after the second AZD1222 dose. The receptor chain draws on TRBV5-1 and TRBJ1-4, with TRBD1 identical over 7 junction bases. The DNA is as follows: TGCGCCAGCAGCCGAGGGACAGAGAATGAAAAACTGTTTTTT. Its amino acids are CASSRGTENEKLFF.